This TCR beta chain was retrieved from a study of identical twins. MiXCR was run by TCRdb on the 5' RACE reads, yielding one entry per CDR3 protein. The data show 550,000 to 700,000 distinct CDR3 sequences, with nearly 10% seen just once and 2.5% to 3.5% held by the top ten. Note on this clonotype: The antigen is undetermined.

V was clipped by 5 bases and J by 4 bases; unmatched bases: 11. Looked up from germline, CDR1 is MNHEY and CDR2 is SMNVEV (reference sequence). This CDR3 is 16 amino acids long. Study results and caveats: Twin pairs' shared out-of-frame alpha sequences were enriched in low generation probability. Cord blood beta clonotypes that were abundant carried fewer insertions, and memory repertoires showed no such trend. Potential partial confounding of zero-insertion analyses by invariant MAIT and iNKT cells was noted.

The same specimen was also included in a second study, on yellow fever vaccine responses in identical twins. That paper states: Twins reportedly mounted vaccine T cell responses that seemed partly convergent, partly personalized.

Material for sequencing was PBMCs. The sequence derives from a woman between 18 and 30 years old in good health. This rearrangement joins TRBV27 to TRBJ2-3; 8 nucleotides agree with TRBD2. This chain's CDR3 is CASSIRGTRWPDTQYF. The CDR3, as DNA: TGTGCCAGCAGTATTCGCGGGACTAGATGGCCAGATACGCAGTATTTT.